The following is a T cell receptor (beta chain) sequence with its context. The data originate from a study of blood T cell repertoires in COVID-19. The overall study: Cohort 3 donors counted as recovered after two negative PCRs, clearance, or resolved symptoms.

CDR1 and CDR2 (germline): SGDLS, YYNGEE. The CDR3 extends over 14 amino acids. Trimming removed 0 bases from V and 7 bases from J; junction bases left unmatched: 3. Generated by immunoSEQ multiplex PCR, the TCRdb table keeps only in-frame clones and is missing some. The sample consists of under 400,000 clones, around 87% of them appearing once. The TCR sequence derives from a man aged 35 to 55 in a cohort exposed to, infected with or recovered from COVID-19 (not recorded which). The sample was PBMCs or T cells enriched from blood (not recorded which). This chain connects TRBV9 to TRBJ1-4; 7 nucleotides agree with TRBD1. The CDR3 region has the DNA TGTGCCAGCAGCGTAGGGGGACAGACTGAAAAACTGTTTTTT. It specifies CASSVGGQTEKLFF.